Reported below is one TCR beta chain. This CDR3 has 14 amino acids. The germline V gene has CDR1 SGDLS and CDR2 YYNGEE. Deletions cut 0 bases from V and 3 bases from J, with 10 bases between. These data originate in a study of T-cell memory formation after mild COVID-19. The 5'RACE method, run with constant-segment primers, produced TCR alpha and TCR beta cDNA libraries (carrying sample barcodes and UMIs). In TCRdb, the 5' RACE reads were re-called with MiXCR into one record per CDR3 protein. The repertoire has under 550,000 distinct CDR3 sequences, around a sixth of them found once; the top ten carry more than 9%.

The V gene is TRBV9, the J gene TRBJ2-7, with D hard to call. What was sequenced was PBMCs or a T cell subset sorted from them (not recorded which). The TCR originated in an adult woman who had mild COVID-19 (a few samples of this study predate the infection). Cell type and time point are not known. The CDR3 DNA reads as TGTGCCAGCAGCGTAGGGATGGGGATCTACGAGCAGTACTTC. This codes for CASSVGMGIYEQYF.